The clone carrying this TCR beta chain was picked up a small number of times. The data belong to a study of CD8+ T cells in alopecia areata. V shed 0 bases and J 5 bases; nucleotides not matched to a gene: 7. Germline CDR1 and CDR2: GTSNPN and SVGIG (reference sequence). The CDR3 has 14 amino acids. Reverse transcribed after extraction, RNA yielded cDNA as the sequencing template. Clones were sequenced by immunoSEQ multiplex PCR, and TCRdb holds only the in-frame ones, with some missing. The repertoire holds about 190,000 clones, more than 55% seen once, with 0.65% to 0.7% in the top ten. Stated treatment: oral pan-JAK inhibitor, 5-10 mg twice daily.

The origin of this receptor is a human donor with alopecia areata. Sequencing was performed on CD4+ T cells sorted from blood, taken at week 4, from a patient treated with tofacitinib. The chain couples TRBV30 to TRBJ2-7; 7 bases line up with TRBD1. The CDR3 DNA reads as TGTGCCTGGAGTGTCGCAGGGGGTAGACACGAGCAGTACTTC. It yields the protein CAWSVAGGRHEQYF.